This is a list of T cell receptor beta chains from one sample in a study of cytomegalovirus exposure and HLA in healthy donors. TCRdb keeps only in-frame clones here, not all; method: immunoSEQ multiplex PCR. The data contain around 74,000 clones, 79% of them seen just once; the ten biggest clones take up about 2.5%. What was sequenced was PBMCs. Receptors originate from a man younger than 40 in good health and CMV-seronegative. The conserved cysteine and the conserved F or W are not part of the CDR3 here. Only part of the rows carry a size: once, few, many, or a class if the clone is expanded.

>TRBV6-5|.|TRBJ2-5
ASSPRGGETQY
>TRBV4-2|.|TRBJ2-7
ASSQELAVPLEQY
>TRBV4-1|.|TRBJ2-7
ASSQAGGRYEQY
>TRBV4-1|.|TRBJ1-2
ASSQVYSAGEGYGYT
>TRBV7-3|once|TRBJ2-1
ASGGDNEQF
>TRBV15|.|TRBJ2-7
ATSREPGLAGEQY
>TRBV29-1|once|TRBJ2-1
SVEGGTFSSYNEQF
>TRBV6-6|.|TRBJ2-1
ASTLRGVEQF
>TRBV7-8|.|TRBJ2-1
ASSLESSYNEQF
>TRBV5-4|.|TRBJ2-1
ASSLKGGSTEQF
>TRBV6-6|.|TRBJ1-1
ASSYEGNTEAF
>TRBV5-1|few|TRBJ2-5
ASSLAPSGGQETQY
>TRBV6-5|.|TRBJ1-2
ASSPTGNGVYGYT
>TRBV6-1|.|TRBJ1-4
ASSEEIWTGLNEKLF
>TRBV6-5|.|TRBJ1-2
ASSYSGRGTTYGYT
>TRBV28|once|TRBJ1-3
ASRTGTGGTGNTIY